A single sample gave rise to the 29 T cell receptor beta chains below, sequenced in a study of cytomegalovirus exposure and HLA in healthy donors. The PCR ran on 60 Vbeta and 13 Jbeta primers. The table came from immunoSEQ multiplex PCR; TCRdb's copy has only in-frame clones and leaves some out. Of 150,000 to 250,000 clones listed, around 78% are singletons. The source material was PBMCs. The receptors shown here come from a man aged 25 to 40 in good health and CMV-seronegative.

The chain uses TRBV7-2 and TRBJ2-3; TRBD1 agrees at 9 bases. Germline assignment: CDR1 SGHTA and CDR2 FQGNSA. The J segment lost 5 bases and the V segment lost 1 base, leaving 4 bases of the junction unmatched. CDR3 size: 15 residues. This chain's CDR3 is CASSLDRGRGDTQYF. The CDR3 region has the DNA TGTGCCAGCAGCTTAGACAGGGGGCGTGGAGATACGCAGTATTTT.

This clone was seen more than once but under ten times. The V and J genes are TRBV5-6 and TRBJ1-4, with D tentatively TRBD1 (5 bases). The CDR3 consists of 14 residues. The germline gives CDR1 SGHDT, CDR2 YYEEEE. Trimming left V 1 base short and J 6 bases short, with 10 bases between. CDR3 sequence (DNA): TGTGCCAGCAGCTTGACGGCAGGGTATGAAAAACTGTTTTTT. Translating gives CASSLTAGYEKLFF. Complete variable domain (other parts from reference TRBV5-6 and TRBJ1-4): DAGVTQSPTHLIKTRGQQVTLRCSPKSGHDTVSWYQQALGQGPQFIFQYYEEEERQRGNFPDRFSGHQFPNYSSELNVNALLLGDSALYLCASSLTAGYEKLFFGSGTQLSVL.

V usage is TRBV2 and J usage is TRBJ1-3, with TRBD1 as a possible D gene (5 bases). Germline loops: CDR1 SNHLY, CDR2 FYNNEI. CDR3 length equals 15 residues. Trimming left V 6 bases short and J 2 bases short, with 14 bases between. The CDR3 bases are TGTGCCAGCAGCCGAGACAGCATAACTGGAAACACCATATATTTT. The encoded protein is CASSRDSITGNTIYF.

This clone has just one count. This chain connects TRBV5-1 to TRBJ2-1, with TRBD2 matching over 9 bases. V shed 0 bases, J shed 8 bases, and the junction held 6 bases outside the gene matches. The CDR3 runs to 15 residues. CDR1 is SGHRS, CDR2 YFSETQ, per germline. CDR3 protein: CASSLEAGGSYEQFF. The CDR3 DNA is TGCGCCAGCAGCTTGGAGGCGGGAGGGAGCTATGAGCAGTTCTTC. The complete variable domain, with remaining parts taken from reference TRBV5-1 and TRBJ2-1, reads KAGVTQTPRYLIKTRGQQVTLSCSPISGHRSVSWYQQTPGQGLQFLFEYFSETQRNKGNFPGRFSGRQFSNSRSEMNVSTLELGDSALYLCASSLEAGGSYEQFFGPGTRLTVL.

V gene TRBV11-2 combines with J gene TRBJ1-4, with D possibly matching TRBD1 (5 bases). V lost 5 bases and J lost 5, with 9 bases in between. The CDR3 loop spans 13 amino acids. CDR1 and CDR2 (germline): SGHAT, FQNNGV. The CDR3 spells CASSGGYNEKLFF. In DNA, the CDR3 is TGTGCCAGCAGCGGGGGGTACAATGAAAAACTGTTTTTT.

The table lists this clone with a few counts. V and J are TRBV7-6 and TRBJ2-7; TRBD2 matches at 12 bases. The germline V gene has CDR1 SGHVS and CDR2 FNYEAQ. CDR3 length equals 18 residues. V shed 0 bases and J 3 bases; nucleotides not matched to a gene: 9. In nucleotides, the CDR3 is TGTGCCAGCAGCTTAGCGCTGGGGGGACTAGCGGGCTACTACGAGCAGTACTTC. Protein sequence: CASSLALGGLAGYYEQYF.

The J gene is TRBJ2-1, the V gene TRBV7-3, with D perhaps TRBD2 (6 bases). The germline gives CDR1 SGHTA, CDR2 FQGTGA. V was cut by 4 bases and J by 2 bases, with 15 bases left in between. CDR3 length: 16 amino acids. The CDR3 region is CASSSGLTGAYNEQFF. The CDR3 DNA reads as TGTGCCAGCAGCTCCGGCTTAACGGGAGCCTACAATGAGCAGTTCTTC.

This clone was picked up one time. V is TRBV5-1 and J is TRBJ2-7, with 7 positions matching TRBD1. The CDR3 is made up of 15 amino acids. Looked up from germline, CDR1 is SGHRS and CDR2 is YFSETQ. With V trimmed by 0 bases and J by 3 bases, 6 bases remained unmatched. The CDR3 is CASSLAIGTDYEQYF. In nucleotides, the CDR3 is TGCGCCAGCAGCTTGGCGATTGGGACAGACTACGAGCAGTACTTC.

The chain combines TRBV6-6 with TRBJ2-1; D is perhaps TRBD1 (5 bases). The CDR3 contains 13 residues. Between the trimmed V and J ends, which lost 4 bases and 3 bases, there was a span of 7 bases. Germline CDR1 and CDR2: MNHNY and SVGAGI (reference sequence). The CDR3 loop is CASSSQGYNEQFF. The CDR3 DNA is TGTGCCAGCAGTTCTCAGGGCTACAATGAGCAGTTCTTC.

This rearrangement joins TRBV2 to TRBJ2-6, with D tentatively TRBD1 (6 bases). V dropped 6 bases and J dropped 4 bases, with 13 bases sitting between them. CDR3 length: 15 amino acids. Per germline, CDR1 SNHLY and CDR2 FYNNEI. CDR3 DNA: TGTGCCAGCAGCCTACAGGGTCTAGGGGCCAACGTCCTGACTTTC. Translation: CASSLQGLGANVLTF.

The chain recombines TRBV7-6 with TRBJ2-7, with 7 positions matching TRBD1. Germline V lookup: CDR1 SGHVS, CDR2 FNYEAQ. The CDR3 covers 13 residues. V was clipped by 5 bases and J by 3 bases; unmatched bases: 4. CDR3 in DNA: TGTGCCAGCAGCCGAACAGGGGACTACGAGCAGTACTTC. Encoded protein: CASSRTGDYEQYF.

The V gene is TRBV14, the J gene TRBJ2-3; D gene uncertain. The CDR3 length is 13 residues. Germline values: CDR1 SGHDN, CDR2 FVKESK. Trimming stripped 0 bases from V and 5 bases from J, with 6 bases between. CDR3 nucleotides: TGTGCCAGCAGCCAAGATCTTGTAGATACGCAGTATTTT. This sequence encodes CASSQDLVDTQYF.

This clone appeared a few times. The chain recombines TRBV12-5 with TRBJ2-7, with 11 bases aligning to TRBD2. This CDR3 is built from 15 residues. Trimming cost V 3 bases and J 4 bases; bases outside gene matches: 5. Germline V gives CDR1 LGHNT, CDR2 FRNRAP. CDR3 region: CASGFRTSGRYEQYF. The DNA for the CDR3 is TGTGCTAGTGGTTTTCGAACTAGCGGGAGATACGAGCAGTACTTC.

The chain couples TRBV29-1 to TRBJ2-1, with D possibly TRBD1 on 6 matching bases. V lost 6 bases and J 3 bases, leaving 18 bases between the germline ends. The CDR3 covers 15 residues. CDR1 SQVTM and CDR2 ANQGSEA come from the germline V gene. The CDR3 coding sequence is TGCAGCGTCGCCTTGACAGGTGGCCTCTACAATGAGCAGTTCTTC. Amino acid sequence: CSVALTGGLYNEQFF.

This chain joins TRBV9 and TRBJ2-2; tentative D call: TRBD2 (6 bases). Germline CDR1 and CDR2: SGDLS and YYNGEE. V dropped 3 bases and J dropped 3 bases, with 9 bases sitting between them. The CDR3 is 14 residues long. The CDR3 spells CASSAGGYTGELFF. CDR3 DNA: TGTGCCAGCAGCGCCGGGGGATACACCGGGGAGCTGTTTTTT.

V usage is TRBV6-5 and J usage is TRBJ2-5; tentative D call: TRBD1 (6 bases). This CDR3 is built from 14 residues. CDR1 and CDR2 (germline): MNHEY, SVGAGI. The germline V and J ends were trimmed by 6 bases and 1 base, with 12 bases remaining between them. The CDR3 loop reads CASRKTGRQETQYF. The CDR3, as DNA: TGTGCCAGCAGAAAGACAGGCCGCCAAGAGACCCAGTACTTC.

This clone appeared a few times. The chain links TRBV4-1 to TRBJ1-1; D is undetermined. The germline gives CDR1 MGHRA, CDR2 YSYEKL. This CDR3 comprises 14 residues. Trimming removed 11 bases from V and 0 bases from J, with 16 bases in between. The CDR3 DNA reads TGCGCCGCTCAGAGCGCCACCTTGAACACTGAAGCTTTCTTT. Translation gives CAAQSATLNTEAFF.

This clone showed up just a few times. The chain links TRBV7-9 to TRBJ2-1, with 11 bases lining up with TRBD2. J lost 4 bases, V lost 4 bases, and 15 bases had no gene match. Germline V gives CDR1 SEHNR, CDR2 FQNEAQ (reference sequence). The CDR3 runs to 19 residues. CDR3 nucleotides: TGTGCCAGCAGCTCAACCTTCGGGACTAGCGGAGCCCTATACAATGAGCAGTTCTTC. The encoded protein is CASSSTFGTSGALYNEQFF.

This chain connects TRBV7-9 to TRBJ2-5; D is unresolved. CDR3 length: 13 amino acids. Germline CDR1 SEHNR, CDR2 FQNEAQ (reference sequence). Trimming left V 5 bases short and J 9 bases short, with 16 bases between. DNA for the CDR3: TGTGCCAGCAGCCCACCACTGCCATCGGCCCAGTACTTC. It encodes CASSPPLPSAQYF.

V gene TRBV5-1 combines with J gene TRBJ2-1, with no clear D. V lost 0 bases, J lost 2 bases, and 9 bases lay in between. Germline values: CDR1 SGHRS, CDR2 YFSETQ. The CDR3 extends over 15 amino acids. CDR3 coding DNA: TGCGCCAGCAGCTTGGCCGACGGAGCCTACAATGAGCAGTTCTTC. Its protein is CASSLADGAYNEQFF. Full variable domain (rest looked up from reference TRBV5-1 and TRBJ2-1): KAGVTQTPRYLIKTRGQQVTLSCSPISGHRSVSWYQQTPGQGLQFLFEYFSETQRNKGNFPGRFSGRQFSNSRSEMNVSTLELGDSALYLCASSLADGAYNEQFFGPGTRLTVL.

The J gene is TRBJ2-7, the V gene TRBV10-3; possible D gene TRBD1, 6 bases. Per the germline V gene, CDR1 is ENHRY and CDR2 is SYGVKD. Deletions cut 8 bases from V and 0 bases from J, with 11 bases between. The CDR3 is 13 amino acids. The DNA for the CDR3 is TGTGCCATCGGGACACACTACTCCTACGAGCAGTACTTC. Its translation is CAIGTHYSYEQYF.

The rearrangement joins TRBV5-1 to TRBJ1-5, with D uncertain. V lost 0 bases to trimming and J lost 0 bases, with 7 bases between them. This CDR3 is 15 amino acids long. CDR1 is SGHRS and CDR2 is YFSETQ in the germline V gene. As DNA, the CDR3 is TGCGCCAGCAGCTTGGATCCTTATAGCAATCAGCCCCAGCATTTT. The encoded protein is CASSLDPYSNQPQHF.

The rearrangement uses TRBV9 and TRBJ1-5; D gene unclear. Trimming pared 4 bases from V and 0 bases from J, leaving 5 bases between. The CDR3 is 13 residues long. Looked up from germline, CDR1 is SGDLS and CDR2 is YYNGEE. CDR3 in DNA: TGTGCCAGCAGCCGCAGTAGCAATCAGCCCCAGCATTTT. Its protein product is CASSRSSNQPQHF.

The chain couples TRBV27 to TRBJ2-1, with D unresolved. CDR1 MNHEY and CDR2 SMNVEV come from the germline V gene (reference sequence). Trimming removed 3 bases at V and 4 bases at J, with 16 bases between. The CDR3 has 16 residues. The CDR3 coding sequence is TGTGCCAGCAGTTTTTCATACCCAAGCGTATACAATGAGCAGTTCTTC. Translating it yields CASSFSYPSVYNEQFF.

The V call is TRBV5-1, the J call TRBJ2-1; a weak D match, TRBD1 (7 bases). The CDR3 is made up of 14 amino acids. The germline CDR1 and CDR2 sequences are SGHRS and YFSETQ. Trimming left V 0 bases short and J 8 bases short, with 12 bases between. The CDR3 sequence: CASSLVGGGDEQFF. The CDR3 nucleotides read TGCGCCAGCAGCTTGGTCGGAGGGGGCGATGAGCAGTTCTTC.

The rearrangement links TRBV6-1 to TRBJ2-3; a possible D gene is TRBD1 (5 bases). Trimming took 3 bases from V and 4 from J, leaving 11 bases between them. CDR3 size: 14 residues. The germline V gene encodes CDR1 MNHNS and CDR2 SASEGT. CDR3 bases: TGTGCCAGCAGTGAGCGCAGGGCGGCAGATACGCAGTATTTT. Protein sequence: CASSERRAADTQYF.

V is TRBV10-3 and J is TRBJ2-7; weak D call: TRBD2 (5 bases). Germline CDR1 ENHRY, CDR2 SYGVKD. V was clipped by 10 bases and J by 0 bases, with 13 bases between them. The CDR3 consists of 13 residues. The CDR3 coding sequence is TGTGCCACCACCGGCGGGTTCTCCTACGAGCAGTACTTC. It translates to CATTGGFSYEQYF.

V usage is TRBV14 and J usage is TRBJ1-2, with no clear D. The length of the CDR3 is 13 residues. The V end was cut by 0 bases, the J end by 5 bases, with 7 bases between. Germline CDR1 and CDR2: SGHDN and FVKESK. For the CDR3, the DNA is TGTGCCAGCAGCCAAGAGGCTGGTTATGGCTACACCTTC. It translates to CASSQEAGYGYTF.

The rearrangement joins TRBV19 to TRBJ2-7; 7 positions match TRBD2. The germline CDR1 and CDR2 sequences are LNHDA and SQIVND (reference sequence). CDR3 length: 16 amino acids. V gave up 7 bases and J gave up 6 bases; unmatched junction bases: 18. The CDR3 spells CASMVQGSGNSGEQYF. As DNA, the CDR3 is TGTGCCAGTATGGTTCAGGGCAGCGGGAATTCGGGCGAGCAGTACTTC. The full variable domain, rest sourced from reference TRBV19 and TRBJ2-7, is DGGITQSPKYLFRKEGQNVTLSCEQNLNHDAMYWYRQDPGQGLRLIYYSQIVNDFQKGDIAEGYSVSREKKESFPLTVTSAQKNPTAFYLCASMVQGSGNSGEQYFGPGTRLTVT.